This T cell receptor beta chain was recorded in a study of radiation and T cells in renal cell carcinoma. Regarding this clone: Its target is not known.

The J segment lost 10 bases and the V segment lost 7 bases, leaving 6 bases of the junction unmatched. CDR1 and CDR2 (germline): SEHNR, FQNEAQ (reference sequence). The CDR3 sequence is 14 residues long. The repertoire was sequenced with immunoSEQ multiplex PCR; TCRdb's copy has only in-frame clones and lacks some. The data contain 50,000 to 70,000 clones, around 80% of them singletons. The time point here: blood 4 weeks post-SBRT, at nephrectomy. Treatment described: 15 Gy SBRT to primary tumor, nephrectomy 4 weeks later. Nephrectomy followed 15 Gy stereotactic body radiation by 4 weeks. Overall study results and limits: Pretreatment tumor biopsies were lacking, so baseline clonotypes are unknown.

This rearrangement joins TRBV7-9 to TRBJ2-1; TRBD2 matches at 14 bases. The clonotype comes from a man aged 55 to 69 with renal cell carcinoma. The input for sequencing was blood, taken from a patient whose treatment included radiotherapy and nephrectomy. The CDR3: CASTLRTSGGEQFF. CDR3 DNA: TGTGCCAGCACCCTGAGGACTAGCGGGGGGGAGCAGTTCTTC.